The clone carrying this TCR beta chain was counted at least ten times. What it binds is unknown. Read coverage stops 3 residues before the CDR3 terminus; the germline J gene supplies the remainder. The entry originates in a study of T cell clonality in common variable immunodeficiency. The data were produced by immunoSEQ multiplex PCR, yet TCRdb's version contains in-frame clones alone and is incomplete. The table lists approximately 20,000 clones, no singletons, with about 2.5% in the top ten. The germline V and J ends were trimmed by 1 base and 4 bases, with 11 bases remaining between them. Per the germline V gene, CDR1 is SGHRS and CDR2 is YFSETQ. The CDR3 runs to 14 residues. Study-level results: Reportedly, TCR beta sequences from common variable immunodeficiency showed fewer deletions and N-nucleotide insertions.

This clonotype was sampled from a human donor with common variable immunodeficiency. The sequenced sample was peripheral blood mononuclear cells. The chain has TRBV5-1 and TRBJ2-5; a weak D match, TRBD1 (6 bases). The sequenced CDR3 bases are TGCGCCAGCAGCTTGCAGGGGAAGGCAGAGACC. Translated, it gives CASSLQGKAET. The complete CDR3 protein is CASSLQGKAETQYF.